This T cell receptor (beta chain) emerged from a study of T cell repertoires in cytomegalovirus infection. The overall study: Matching HLA type, along with CMV infection, was indicated by public TCR beta signatures.

Each CDR3 protein is one row after TCRdb ran MiXCR on the reads. The sample records 230,000 or so distinct CDR3 sequences, about a sixth being singletons. The CDR3 loop spans 15 amino acids. V gave up 6 bases and J gave up 3 bases; unmatched junction bases: 10. CDR1 SGHDT and CDR2 YYEEEE come from the germline V gene. Findings of the study overall: HLA-C-restricted CMV-specific TCR beta clonotypes prevailed in the ex vivo response. Summed frequency of shared TCR beta families picked out CMV carriers who also had the relevant HLA.

This clonotype was observed a few times. Its target is unknown. The source of this sequence is a human donor in good health (CMV status not recorded). Some clones in this sample may be carry-over from other donors' samples. The chain is built from TRBV5-6 and TRBJ1-1; TRBD1 matches at 8 bases. The sample comprised CD8+ T cells from PBMCs. As DNA, the CDR3 is TGTGCCAGCACCGAACAGGGGGACGGGGACACTGAAGCTTTCTTT. This encodes CASTEQGDGDTEAFF.